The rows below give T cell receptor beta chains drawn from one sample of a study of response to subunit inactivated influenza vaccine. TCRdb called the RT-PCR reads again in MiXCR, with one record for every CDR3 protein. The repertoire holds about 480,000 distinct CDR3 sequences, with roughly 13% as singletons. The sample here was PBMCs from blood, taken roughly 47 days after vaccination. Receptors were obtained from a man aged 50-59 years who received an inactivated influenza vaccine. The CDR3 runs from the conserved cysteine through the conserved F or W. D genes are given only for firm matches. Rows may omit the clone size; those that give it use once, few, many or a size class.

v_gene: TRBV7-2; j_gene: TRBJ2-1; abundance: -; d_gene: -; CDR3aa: CTRGRYNEQFF; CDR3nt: TGCACGAGAGGACGCTACAATGAGCAGTTCTTC
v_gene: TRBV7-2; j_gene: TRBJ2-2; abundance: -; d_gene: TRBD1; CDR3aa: CARPTGGRQGGELFF; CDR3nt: TGTGCCAGACCGACAGGGGGGCGACAGGGCGGGGAGCTGTTTTTT
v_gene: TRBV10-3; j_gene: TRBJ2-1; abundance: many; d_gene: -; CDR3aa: CAISEGRNEQFF; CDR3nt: TGTGCCATCAGTGAAGGGCGGAATGAGCAGTTCTTC
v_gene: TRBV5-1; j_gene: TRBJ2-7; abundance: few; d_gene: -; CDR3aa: CASSPRGTSYEQYF; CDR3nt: TGCGCCAGCAGCCCTCGTGGAACCTCCTACGAGCAGTACTTC
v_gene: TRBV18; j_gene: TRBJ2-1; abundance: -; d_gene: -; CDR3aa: CASSPQKTVGLGNEQFF; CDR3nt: TGTGCCAGCTCACCGCAGAAAACGGTGGGGTTAGGGAATGAGCAGTTCTTC
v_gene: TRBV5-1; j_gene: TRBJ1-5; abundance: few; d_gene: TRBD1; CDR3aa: CASSLGGRQGAQPQHF; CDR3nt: TGCGCCAGCAGCTTGGGGGGTCGACAGGGGGCACAGCCCCAGCATTTT
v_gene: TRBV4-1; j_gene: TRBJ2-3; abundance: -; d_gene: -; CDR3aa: CASSQEGGDTQYF; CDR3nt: TGCGCCAGCAGCCAAGAGGGAGGAGATACGCAGTATTTT
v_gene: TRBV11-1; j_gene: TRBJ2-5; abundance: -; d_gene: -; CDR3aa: CASSLYGGRHFQETQYF; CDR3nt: TGTGCCAGCAGCTTGTATGGGGGACGGCACTTCCAAGAGACCCAGTACTTC
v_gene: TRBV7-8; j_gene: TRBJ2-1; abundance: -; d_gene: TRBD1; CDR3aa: CASSHIVGQVNNEQFF; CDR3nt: TGTGCCAGCAGCCACATCGTTGGACAGGTGAACAATGAGCAGTTCTTC
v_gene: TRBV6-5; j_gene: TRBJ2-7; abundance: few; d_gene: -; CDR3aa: CASSYSINLAEQYF; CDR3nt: TGTGCCAGCAGTTACTCTATCAACTTAGCCGAGCAGTACTTC
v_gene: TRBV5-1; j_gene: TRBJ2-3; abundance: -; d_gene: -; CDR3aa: CASSVGTLSTDTQYF; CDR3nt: TGCGCCAGCAGCGTCGGGACGCTAAGCACAGATACGCAGTATTTT
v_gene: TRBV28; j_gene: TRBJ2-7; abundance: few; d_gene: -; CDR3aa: CASSMHRSSLYEQYF; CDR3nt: TGTGCCAGCAGCATGCACAGGTCATCCCTCTACGAGCAGTACTTC
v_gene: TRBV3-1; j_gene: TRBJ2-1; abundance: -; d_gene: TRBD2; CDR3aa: CASSQDLRLAGDEQFF; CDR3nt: TGTGCCAGCAGCCAAGATCTGAGACTAGCGGGTGATGAGCAGTTCTTC
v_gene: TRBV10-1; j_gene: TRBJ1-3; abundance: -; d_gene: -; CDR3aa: CASSDNRPLSGNTIYF; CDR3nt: TGCGCCAGCAGTGATAACAGACCATTGTCTGGAAACACCATATATTTT
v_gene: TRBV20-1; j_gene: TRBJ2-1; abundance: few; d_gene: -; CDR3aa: CSAARRGVNNEQFF; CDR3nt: TGCAGTGCCGCCAGGCGGGGAGTCAACAATGAGCAGTTCTTC
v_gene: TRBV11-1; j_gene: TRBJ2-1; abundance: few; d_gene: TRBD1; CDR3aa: CASSWGQGAYNEQFF; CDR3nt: TGTGCCAGCAGCTGGGGCCAGGGGGCCTACAATGAGCAGTTCTTC
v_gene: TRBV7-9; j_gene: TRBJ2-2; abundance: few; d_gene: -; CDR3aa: CASSLLGVVTGELFF; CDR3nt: TGTGCCAGCAGCTTATTAGGGGTGGTGACCGGGGAGCTGTTTTTT
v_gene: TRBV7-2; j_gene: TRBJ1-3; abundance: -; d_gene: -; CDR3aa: CASSLFTGPVTIYF; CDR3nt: TGTGCCAGCAGCTTATTCACAGGGCCAGTGACCATATATTTT
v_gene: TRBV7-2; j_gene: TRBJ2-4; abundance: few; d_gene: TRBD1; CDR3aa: CASSFRQGLAKNIQYF; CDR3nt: TGTGCCAGCAGCTTTCGACAGGGTCTAGCCAAAAACATTCAGTACTTC
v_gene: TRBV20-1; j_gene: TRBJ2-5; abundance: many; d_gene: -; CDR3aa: CSARDRQYQETQYF; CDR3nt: TGCAGTGCTAGAGATCGCCAGTACCAAGAGACCCAGTACTTC
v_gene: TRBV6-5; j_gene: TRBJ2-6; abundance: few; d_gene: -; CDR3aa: CASSSGVGANVLTF; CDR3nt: TGTGCCAGCAGTTCAGGGGTTGGGGCCAACGTCCTGACTTTC
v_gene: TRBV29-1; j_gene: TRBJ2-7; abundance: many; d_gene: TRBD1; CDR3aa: CSVVSGTGGYEQYF; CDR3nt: TGCAGCGTTGTTTCCGGGACAGGTGGTTACGAGCAGTACTTC
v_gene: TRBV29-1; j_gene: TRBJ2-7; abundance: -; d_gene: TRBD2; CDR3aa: CSVAGTSGRASDEQYF; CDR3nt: TGCAGCGTTGCGGGGACTAGCGGGAGGGCCTCTGACGAGCAGTACTTC
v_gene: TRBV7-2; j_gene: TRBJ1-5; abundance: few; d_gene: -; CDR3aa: CASSLDGTYSNQPQHF; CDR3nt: TGTGCCAGCAGCTTAGACGGGACATATAGCAATCAGCCCCAGCATTTT
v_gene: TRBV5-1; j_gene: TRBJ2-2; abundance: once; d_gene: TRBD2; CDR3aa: CASSGTSGAYTGELFF; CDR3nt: TGCGCCAGCAGCGGCACTAGCGGGGCGTACACCGGGGAGCTGTTTTTT
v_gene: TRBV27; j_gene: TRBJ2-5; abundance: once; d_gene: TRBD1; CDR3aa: CASSPTGLRGQETQYF; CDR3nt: TGTGCCAGCAGTCCGACAGGGCTGAGGGGACAAGAGACCCAGTACTTC
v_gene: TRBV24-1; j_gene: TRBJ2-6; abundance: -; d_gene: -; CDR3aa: CATSDAGANVLTF; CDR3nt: TGTGCCACTTCGGACGCTGGGGCCAACGTCCTGACTTTC
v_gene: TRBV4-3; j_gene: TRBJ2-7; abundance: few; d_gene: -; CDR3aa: CASSQDSVRQGTYEQYF; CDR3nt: TGCGCCAGCAGCCAAGATTCTGTACGGCAGGGGACCTACGAGCAGTACTTC
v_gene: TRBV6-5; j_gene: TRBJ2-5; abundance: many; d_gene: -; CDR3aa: CASSSSGVQTQYF; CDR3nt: TGTGCCAGCAGTTCCAGTGGGGTACAGACCCAGTACTTC
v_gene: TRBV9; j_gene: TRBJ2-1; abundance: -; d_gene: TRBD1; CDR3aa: CASSDGTDYNEQFF; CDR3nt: TGTGCCAGCAGCGATGGGACAGACTACAATGAGCAGTTCTTC
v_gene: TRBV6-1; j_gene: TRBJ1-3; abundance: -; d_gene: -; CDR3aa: CASQDGNGNTIYF; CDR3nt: TGTGCCAGCCAGGACGGGAACGGAAACACCATATATTTT
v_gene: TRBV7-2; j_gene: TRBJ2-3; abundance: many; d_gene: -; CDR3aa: CASSPRKADTQYF; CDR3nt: TGTGCCAGCAGCCCTAGAAAGGCAGATACGCAGTATTTT
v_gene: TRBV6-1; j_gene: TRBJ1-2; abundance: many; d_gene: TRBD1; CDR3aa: CASRLPGRGRLKGNYGYTF; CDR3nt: TGTGCCAGCAGACTCCCCGGGAGGGGGCGCTTGAAGGGGAACTATGGCTACACCTTC
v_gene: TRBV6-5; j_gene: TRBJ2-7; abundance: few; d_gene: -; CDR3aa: CASGGAREQYF; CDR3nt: TGTGCCAGCGGAGGGGCTAGGGAGCAGTACTTC
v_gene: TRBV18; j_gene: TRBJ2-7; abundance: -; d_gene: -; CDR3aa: CASSPPFVLSAGYEQYF; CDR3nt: TGTGCCAGCTCACCACCTTTTGTTTTGTCGGCCGGCTACGAGCAGTACTTC
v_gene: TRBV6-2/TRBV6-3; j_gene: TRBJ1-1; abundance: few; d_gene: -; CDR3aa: CASSAMGTNTEAFF; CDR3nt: TGTGCCAGCAGTGCCATGGGGACGAACACTGAAGCTTTCTTT
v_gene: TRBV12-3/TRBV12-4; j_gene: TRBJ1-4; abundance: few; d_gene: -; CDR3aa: CASSPGWPEKLFF; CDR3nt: TGTGCCAGCAGCCCCGGATGGCCCGAAAAACTGTTTTTT
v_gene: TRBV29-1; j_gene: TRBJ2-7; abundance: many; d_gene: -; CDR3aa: CSGGETGYEQYF; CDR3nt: TGCAGCGGTGGGGAAACGGGTTACGAGCAGTACTTC
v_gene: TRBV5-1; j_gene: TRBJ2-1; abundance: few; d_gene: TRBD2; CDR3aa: CASSLGLAGSYNEQFF; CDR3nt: TGCGCCAGCAGCTTGGGACTAGCGGGTTCCTACAATGAGCAGTTCTTC
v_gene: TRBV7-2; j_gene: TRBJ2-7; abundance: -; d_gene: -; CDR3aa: CASSLEARTIYEQYF; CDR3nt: TGTGCCAGCAGCTTAGAGGCTCGGACTATCTACGAGCAGTACTTC
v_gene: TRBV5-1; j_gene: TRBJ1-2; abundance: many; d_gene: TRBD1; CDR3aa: CASSSNYRGRDYGYTF; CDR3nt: TGCGCCAGCAGCTCGAACTACAGGGGGAGAGACTATGGCTACACCTTC
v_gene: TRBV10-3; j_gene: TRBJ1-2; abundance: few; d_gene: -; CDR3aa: CAISETQNYGYTF; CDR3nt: TGTGCCATCAGTGAGACGCAGAACTATGGCTACACCTTC
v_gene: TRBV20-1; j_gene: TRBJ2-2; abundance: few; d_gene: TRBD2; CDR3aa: CSAPGLAGAGATGELFF; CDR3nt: TGCAGTGCTCCGGGACTAGCGGGAGCCGGGGCCACCGGGGAGCTGTTTTTT
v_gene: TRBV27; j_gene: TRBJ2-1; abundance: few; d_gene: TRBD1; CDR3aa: CASSYTGQGAGYNEQFF; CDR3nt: TGTGCCAGCAGTTACACGGGACAGGGGGCCGGGTACAATGAGCAGTTCTTC
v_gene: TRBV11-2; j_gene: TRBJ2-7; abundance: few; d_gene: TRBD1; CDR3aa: CASSLGWDSAYEQYF; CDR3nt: TGTGCCAGCAGCTTAGGATGGGACAGTGCCTACGAGCAGTACTTC
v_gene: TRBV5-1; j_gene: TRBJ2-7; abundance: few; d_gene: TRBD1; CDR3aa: CASSSKTTGGSYEQYF; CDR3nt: TGCGCCAGCAGCTCGAAGACTACAGGGGGCAGCTACGAGCAGTACTTC
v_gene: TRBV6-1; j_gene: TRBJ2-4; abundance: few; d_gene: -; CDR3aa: CASNSRPQGFSLAKNIQYF; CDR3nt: TGTGCCAGCAACTCCCGCCCCCAGGGGTTTTCCTTAGCCAAAAACATTCAGTACTTC